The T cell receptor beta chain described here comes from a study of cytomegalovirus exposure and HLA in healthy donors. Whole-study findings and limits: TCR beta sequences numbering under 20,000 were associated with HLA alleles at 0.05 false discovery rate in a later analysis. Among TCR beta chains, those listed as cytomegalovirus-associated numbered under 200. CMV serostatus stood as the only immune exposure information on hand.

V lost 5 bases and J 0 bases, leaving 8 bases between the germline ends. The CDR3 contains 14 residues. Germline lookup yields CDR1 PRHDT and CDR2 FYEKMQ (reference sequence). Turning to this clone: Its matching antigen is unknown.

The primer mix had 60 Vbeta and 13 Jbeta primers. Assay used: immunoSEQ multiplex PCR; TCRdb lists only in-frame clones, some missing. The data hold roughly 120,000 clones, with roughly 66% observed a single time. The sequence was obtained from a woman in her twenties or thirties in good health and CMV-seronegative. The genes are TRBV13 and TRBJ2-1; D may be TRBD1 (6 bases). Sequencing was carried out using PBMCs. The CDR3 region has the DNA TGTGCCAGCAGCGTGACAGGCTCCTACAATGAGCAGTTCTTC. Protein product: CASSVTGSYNEQFF. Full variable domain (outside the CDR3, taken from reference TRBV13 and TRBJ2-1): AAGVIQSPRHLIKEKRETATLKCYPIPRHDTVYWYQQGPGQDPQFLISFYEKMQSDKGSIPDRFSAQQFSDYHSELNMSSLELGDSALYFCASSVTGSYNEQFFGPGTRLTVL.